The source of this T cell receptor beta chain is a study of beta chain features in type 1 diabetes. The whole isolated RNA underwent reverse transcription, so sequencing captured expressed TCRB transcripts. Generated by immunoSEQ multiplex PCR, the TCRdb table keeps only in-frame clones and is missing some. Altogether more than 50,000 clones are present, roughly three fifths being singletons, with the ten largest covering roughly 2.4%. The study's findings and limits: In every one of the four CD4+ subsets, TCRB CDR3s were moderately but significantly shorter in Type 1 diabetes patients.

V lost 5 bases to trimming and J lost 3 bases; unmatched junction nucleotides: 0. The length of the CDR3 is 12 residues. The V gene's germline CDR1 is SGHAT and CDR2 FQNNGV. The sample holds a few counts of this clone. Its antigen remains unidentified. V is TRBV11-2 and J is TRBJ2-5; 7 bases map to TRBD2. The sequenced sample was Tregs from blood. This receptor was obtained from a woman aged 18-30 years in good health. The CDR3 region has the DNA TGTGCCAGCAGCGCGGGAGAAGAGACCCAGTACTTC. Translated: CASSAGEETQYF.